This T cell receptor (beta chain) was retrieved from a study of cytomegalovirus exposure and HLA in healthy donors. Study-wide background: Some 85 million unique TCRs from HLA-typed donors were held in an early data release. Overall study results and limits: Previously analyzed data showed that most TCR beta V segments were productive at a frequency of about 87% or about 30%. For TCR beta chains, V- and J-gene trimming was later linked to a missense DCLRE1C variant. A later analysis reportedly found fewer N-insertions in an Asian-associated ancestry cluster than the roughly 670-donor mean.

The primer mix had 60 Vbeta and 13 Jbeta primers. Profiling relied on immunoSEQ multiplex PCR, and the TCRdb table lists in-frame clones only, not all of them. The sample has about 140,000 clones, roughly 80% seen once. With regard to this clone: Its antigen is not identified.

Germline CDR1 reads SNHLY; CDR2 reads FYNNEI. CDR3 size: 14 residues. V lost 7 bases and J lost 2, with 15 bases in between. The chain has TRBV2 and TRBJ2-7; TRBD2 might be the D (6 bases). The sequence was obtained from a woman in her 50s in good health and CMV-seropositive. Sequences were obtained from PBMCs. CDR3 sequence (DNA): TGTGCCAGCACGCGGGGATTAAACACCTACGAGCAGTACTTC. Translation gives CASTRGLNTYEQYF.